The present TCR beta chain was sequenced within a study of CD8 T cells in Susac syndrome. Regarding the study as a whole: An acknowledgment was made by the study that its TCR sequencing and HLA analysis involved relatively few individuals.

Remarks on this clonotype: Its antigen is undetermined.

cDNA came from roughly 0.47 to 1 ug RNA primed by random hexamers. From the immunoSEQ multiplex PCR reads, TCRdb called clonotypes with MiXCR, one entry per CDR3 protein. The repertoire holds around 190,000 distinct CDR3 sequences, with approximately 95% as singletons. This CDR3 spans 10 amino acids. CDR1 is DFQATT and CDR2 is SNEGSKA in the germline V gene (reference sequence). The V and J ends lost 6 bases and 7 bases respectively, with 9 bases between them. The rearrangement links TRBV20-1 to TRBJ1-1; no clear D. Sequenced sample: CD4+ T cells from PBMCs. The receptor was derived from a human donor in good health. The CDR3 coding sequence is TGCAGTGCGCTGGCCAGTGAAGCTTTCTTT. As protein: CSALASEAFF.